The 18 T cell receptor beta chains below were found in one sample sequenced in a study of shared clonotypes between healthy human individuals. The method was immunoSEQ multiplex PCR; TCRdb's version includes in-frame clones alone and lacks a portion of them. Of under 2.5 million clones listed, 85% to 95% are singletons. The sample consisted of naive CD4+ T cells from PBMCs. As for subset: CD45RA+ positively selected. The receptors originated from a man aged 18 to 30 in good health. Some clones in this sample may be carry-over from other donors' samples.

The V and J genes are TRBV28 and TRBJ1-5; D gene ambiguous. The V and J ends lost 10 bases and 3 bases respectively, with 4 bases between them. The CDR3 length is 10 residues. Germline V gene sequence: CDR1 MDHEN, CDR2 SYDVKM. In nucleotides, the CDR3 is TGTGCCACCCTCAATCAGCCCCAGCATTTT. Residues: CATLNQPQHF.

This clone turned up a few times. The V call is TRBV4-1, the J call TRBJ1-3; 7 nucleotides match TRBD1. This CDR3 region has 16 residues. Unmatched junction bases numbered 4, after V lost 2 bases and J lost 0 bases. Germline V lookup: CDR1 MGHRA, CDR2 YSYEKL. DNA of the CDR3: TGCGCCAGCAGCCAAATCAGGGGGAGCTCTGGAAACACCATATATTTT. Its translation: CASSQIRGSSGNTIYF.

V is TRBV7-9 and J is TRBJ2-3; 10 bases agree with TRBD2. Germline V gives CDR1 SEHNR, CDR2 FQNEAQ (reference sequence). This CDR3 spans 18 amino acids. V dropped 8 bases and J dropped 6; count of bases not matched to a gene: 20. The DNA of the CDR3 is TGTGCCAGCGGCGGGACCCCGGGACTAGCGACATCAGGGGATACGCAGTATTTT. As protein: CASGGTPGLATSGDTQYF.

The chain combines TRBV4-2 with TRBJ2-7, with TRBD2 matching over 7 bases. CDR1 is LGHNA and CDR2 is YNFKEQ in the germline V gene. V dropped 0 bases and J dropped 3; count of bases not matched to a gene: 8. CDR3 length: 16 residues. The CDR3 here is CASSQEWLASGYEQYF. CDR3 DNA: TGTGCCAGCAGCCAAGAATGGCTGGCTAGCGGCTACGAGCAGTACTTC.

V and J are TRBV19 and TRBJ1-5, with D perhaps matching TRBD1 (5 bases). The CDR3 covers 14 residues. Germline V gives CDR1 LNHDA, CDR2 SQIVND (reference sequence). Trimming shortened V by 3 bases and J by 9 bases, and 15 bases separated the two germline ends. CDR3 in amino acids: CASSIGTQGGPQHF. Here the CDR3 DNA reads TGTGCCAGTAGTATTGGGACCCAGGGTGGGCCCCAGCATTTT.

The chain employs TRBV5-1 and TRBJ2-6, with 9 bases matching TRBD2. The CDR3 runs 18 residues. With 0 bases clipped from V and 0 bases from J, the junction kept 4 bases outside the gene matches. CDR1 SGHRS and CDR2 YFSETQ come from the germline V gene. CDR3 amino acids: CASSLVASGASGANVLTF. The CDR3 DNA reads TGCGCCAGCAGCTTGGTTGCTAGCGGGGCCTCTGGGGCCAACGTCCTGACTTTC.

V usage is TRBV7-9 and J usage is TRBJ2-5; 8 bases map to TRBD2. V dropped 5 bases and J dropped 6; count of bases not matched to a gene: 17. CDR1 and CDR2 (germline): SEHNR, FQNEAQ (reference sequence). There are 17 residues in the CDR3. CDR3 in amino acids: CASSPGAKREFGKTQYF. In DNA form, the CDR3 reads TGTGCCAGCAGCCCCGGGGCTAAGCGGGAGTTCGGAAAGACCCAGTACTTC.

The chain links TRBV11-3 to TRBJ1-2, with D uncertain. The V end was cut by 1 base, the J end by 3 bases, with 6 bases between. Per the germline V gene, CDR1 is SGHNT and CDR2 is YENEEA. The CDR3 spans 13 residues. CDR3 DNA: TGTGCCAGCAGCTTAGGGCGCGACTATGGCTACACCTTC. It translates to CASSLGRDYGYTF.

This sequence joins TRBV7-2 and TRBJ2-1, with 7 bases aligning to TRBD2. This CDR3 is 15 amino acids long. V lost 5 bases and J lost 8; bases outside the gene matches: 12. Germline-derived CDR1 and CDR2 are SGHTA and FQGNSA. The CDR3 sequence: CASSPPLGGSDEQFF. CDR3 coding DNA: TGTGCCAGCAGCCCGCCCTTGGGCGGGAGCGATGAGCAGTTCTTC.

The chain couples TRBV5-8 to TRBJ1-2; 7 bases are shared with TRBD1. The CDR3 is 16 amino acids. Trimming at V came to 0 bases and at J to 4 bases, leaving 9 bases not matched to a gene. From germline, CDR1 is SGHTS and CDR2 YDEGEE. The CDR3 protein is CASSLGGGGASYGYTF. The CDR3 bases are TGTGCCAGCAGCTTGGGTGGAGGGGGCGCCTCCTATGGCTACACCTTC.

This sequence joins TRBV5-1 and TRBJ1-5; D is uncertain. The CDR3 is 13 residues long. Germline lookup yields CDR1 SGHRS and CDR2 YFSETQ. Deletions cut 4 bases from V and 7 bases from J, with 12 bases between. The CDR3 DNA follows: TGCGCCAGCAGCGCCGGAAGGGAACAGCCCCAGCATTTT. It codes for CASSAGREQPQHF.

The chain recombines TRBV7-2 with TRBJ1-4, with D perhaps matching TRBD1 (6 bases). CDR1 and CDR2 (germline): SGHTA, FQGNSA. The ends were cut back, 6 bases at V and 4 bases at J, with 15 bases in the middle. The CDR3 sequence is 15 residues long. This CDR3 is CASSQGGILNEKLFF. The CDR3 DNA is TGTGCCAGCAGTCAAGGGGGAATCCTTAATGAAAAACTGTTTTTT.

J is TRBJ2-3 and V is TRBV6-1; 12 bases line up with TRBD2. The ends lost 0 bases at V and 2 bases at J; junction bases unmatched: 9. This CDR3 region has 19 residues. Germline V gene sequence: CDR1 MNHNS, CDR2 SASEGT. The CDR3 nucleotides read TGTGCCAGCAGTGAAGCTAAGGCCCTAGCGGGAGGGCCCACAGATACGCAGTATTTT. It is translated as CASSEAKALAGGPTDTQYF.

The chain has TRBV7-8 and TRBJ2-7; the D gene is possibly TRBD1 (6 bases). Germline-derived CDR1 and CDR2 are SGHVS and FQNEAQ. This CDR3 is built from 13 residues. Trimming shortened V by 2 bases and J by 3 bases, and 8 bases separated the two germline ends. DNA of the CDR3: TGTGCCAGCAGCTTAACAGGGTACTACGAGCAGTACTTC. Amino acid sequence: CASSLTGYYEQYF.

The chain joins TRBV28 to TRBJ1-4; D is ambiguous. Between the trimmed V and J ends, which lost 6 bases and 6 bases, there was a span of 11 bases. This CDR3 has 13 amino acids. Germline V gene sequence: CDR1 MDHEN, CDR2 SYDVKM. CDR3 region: CASSNSYDEKLFF. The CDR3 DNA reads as TGTGCCAGCAGCAACAGTTACGATGAAAAACTGTTTTTT.

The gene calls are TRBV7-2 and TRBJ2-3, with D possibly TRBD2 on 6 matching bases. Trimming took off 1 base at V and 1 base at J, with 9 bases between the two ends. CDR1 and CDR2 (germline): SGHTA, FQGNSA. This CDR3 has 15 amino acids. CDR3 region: CASSLERVGTDTQYF. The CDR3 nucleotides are TGTGCCAGCAGCTTAGAGCGGGTAGGCACAGATACGCAGTATTTT.

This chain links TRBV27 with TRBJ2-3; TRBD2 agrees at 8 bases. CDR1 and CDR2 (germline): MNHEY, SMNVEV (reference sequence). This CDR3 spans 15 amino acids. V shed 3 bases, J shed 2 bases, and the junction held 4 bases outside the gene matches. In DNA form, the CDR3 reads TGTGCCAGCAGTTTGGGCGGGAGGACCACAGATACGCAGTATTTT. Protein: CASSLGGRTTDTQYF.

This CDR3 is CASSLVISGQETQYF. The CDR3 DNA reads TGTGCCAGCAGCTTGGTTATCAGCGGACAAGAGACCCAGTACTTC. The rearrangement uses TRBV5-4 and TRBJ2-5, with D possibly matching TRBD2 (5 bases). V was clipped by 0 bases and J by 2 bases, with 11 bases between them. CDR3 length: 15 amino acids. CDR1 and CDR2 from the germline V gene are SGHNT and YYREEE (reference sequence).